The clone carrying this T cell receptor beta chain came up once. What it recognizes is unknown. This record comes from a study of cytomegalovirus exposure and HLA in healthy donors. Findings of the study overall: Most TCRs appeared rarely, but some public TCRs recurred in many donors. 150 to 200 TCR beta chains were listed as cytomegalovirus-associated.

The CDR3 contains 16 residues. V lost 5 bases to trimming and J lost 6 bases; unmatched junction nucleotides: 6. CDR1 is SGHVS and CDR2 is FNYEAQ in the germline V gene. The data were produced by immunoSEQ multiplex PCR, yet TCRdb's version contains in-frame clones alone and is incomplete. The data show 180,000 or so clones, roughly 86% seen once. Sequencing was performed on PBMCs. The genes are TRBV7-6 and TRBJ2-1; 14 nucleotides agree with TRBD2. The clonotype comes from a man aged 25 to 40 in good health and CMV-seropositive. The CDR3 spells CASSPRGLAGGNEQFF. CDR3 sequence (DNA): TGTGCCAGCAGCCCTAGAGGACTAGCGGGAGGCAATGAGCAGTTCTTC.